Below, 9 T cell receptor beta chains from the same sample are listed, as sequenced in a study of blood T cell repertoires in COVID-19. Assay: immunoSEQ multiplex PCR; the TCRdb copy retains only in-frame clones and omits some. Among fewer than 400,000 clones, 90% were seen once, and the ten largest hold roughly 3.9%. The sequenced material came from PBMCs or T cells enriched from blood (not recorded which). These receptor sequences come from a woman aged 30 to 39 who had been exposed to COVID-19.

CDR3 in DNA: TGTGCCAGCAGTCCGGACAGGGCCGCAGATACGCAGTATTTT. Amino acid sequence: CASSPDRAADTQYF. V is TRBV2 and J is TRBJ2-3; 8 nucleotides align to TRBD1. J gave up 4 bases and V 5 bases, and 5 bases lay outside the gene matches. Looked up from germline, CDR1 is SNHLY and CDR2 is FYNNEI. The CDR3 extends over 14 amino acids.

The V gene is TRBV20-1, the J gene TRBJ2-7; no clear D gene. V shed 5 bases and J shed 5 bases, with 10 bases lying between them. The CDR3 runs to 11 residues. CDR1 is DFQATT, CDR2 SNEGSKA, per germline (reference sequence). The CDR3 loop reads CSAPRWDEQYF. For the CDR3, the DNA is TGCAGTGCTCCCAGGTGGGACGAGCAGTACTTC.

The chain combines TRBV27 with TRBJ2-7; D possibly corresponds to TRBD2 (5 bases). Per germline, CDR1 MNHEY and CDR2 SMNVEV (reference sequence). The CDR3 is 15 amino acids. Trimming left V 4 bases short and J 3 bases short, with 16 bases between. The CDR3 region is CASSSLGGSDYEQYF. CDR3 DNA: TGTGCCAGCAGTTCCCTCGGTGGTAGCGACTACGAGCAGTACTTC.

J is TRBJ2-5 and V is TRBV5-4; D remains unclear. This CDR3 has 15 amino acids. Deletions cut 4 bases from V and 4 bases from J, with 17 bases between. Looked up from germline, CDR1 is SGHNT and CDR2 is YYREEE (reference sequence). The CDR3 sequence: CASSPSGSPRETQYF. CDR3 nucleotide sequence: TGTGCCAGCAGCCCGTCCGGGTCTCCTAGAGAGACCCAGTACTTC. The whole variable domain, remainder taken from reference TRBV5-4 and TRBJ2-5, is ETGVTQSPTHLIKTRGQQVTLRCSSQSGHNTVSWYQQALGQGPQFIFQYYREEENGRGNFPPRFSGLQFPNYSSELNVNALELDDSALYLCASSPSGSPRETQYFGPGTRLLVL.

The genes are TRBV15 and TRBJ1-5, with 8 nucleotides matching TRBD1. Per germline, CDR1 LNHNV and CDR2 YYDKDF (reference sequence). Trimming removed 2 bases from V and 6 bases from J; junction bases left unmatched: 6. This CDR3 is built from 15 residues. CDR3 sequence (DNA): TGTGCCACCAGCAGAACAGGGGGTGCCTCTCAGCCCCAGCATTTT. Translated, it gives CATSRTGGASQPQHF.

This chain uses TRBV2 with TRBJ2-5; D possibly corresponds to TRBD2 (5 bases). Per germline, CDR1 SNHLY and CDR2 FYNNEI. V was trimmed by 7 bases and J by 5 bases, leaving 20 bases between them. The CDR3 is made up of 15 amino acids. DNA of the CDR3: TGTGCCAGCAAGCTATTAGGACTCCGCGGGGAGACCCAGTACTTC. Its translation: CASKLLGLRGETQYF.

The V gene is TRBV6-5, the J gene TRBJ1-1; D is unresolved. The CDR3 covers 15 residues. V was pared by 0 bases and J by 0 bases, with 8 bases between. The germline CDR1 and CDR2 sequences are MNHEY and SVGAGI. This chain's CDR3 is CASSYSSGVNTEAFF. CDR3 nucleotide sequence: TGTGCCAGCAGTTACTCCAGCGGGGTGAACACTGAAGCTTTCTTT.

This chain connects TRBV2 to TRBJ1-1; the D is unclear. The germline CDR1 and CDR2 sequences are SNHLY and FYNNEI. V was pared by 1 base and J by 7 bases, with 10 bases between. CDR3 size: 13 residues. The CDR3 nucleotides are TGTGCCAGCAGTGAAGACCCAGGACTTGAAGCTTTCTTT. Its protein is CASSEDPGLEAFF.

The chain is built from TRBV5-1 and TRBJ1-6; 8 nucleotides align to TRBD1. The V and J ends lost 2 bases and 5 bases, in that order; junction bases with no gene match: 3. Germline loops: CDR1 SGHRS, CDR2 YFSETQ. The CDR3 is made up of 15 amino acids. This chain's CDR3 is CASSLSGGDNSPLHF. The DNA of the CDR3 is TGCGCCAGCAGCTTATCAGGGGGCGATAATTCACCCCTCCACTTT.